This is a list of T cell receptor beta chains from one sample in a study of T cells after yellow fever vaccination. A single record per CDR3 protein comes from TCRdb applying MiXCR to the 5' RACE reads. Among hundreds of thousands of distinct CDR3 sequences listed, roughly 21% were seen once. The sample consisted of PBMCs, taken 15 days after the yellow fever booster vaccination. The receptors originated from a man aged 30 to 39 who received the YFV17D yellow fever vaccine. The CDR3 runs from the conserved cysteine through the conserved F or W. Fields, in order: CDR3 length, D gene, V gene, J gene, CDR3 protein. A D gene is named only where the DNA matches it firmly.

cdr3_length: 13; d_call: NA; v_call: TRBV7-2; j_call: TRBJ2-1; cdr3_aa: CASSSTIPGEQFF
cdr3_length: 13; d_call: NA; v_call: TRBV4-1; j_call: TRBJ1-5; cdr3_aa: CASSQDPGQPQHF
cdr3_length: 12; d_call: NA; v_call: TRBV12-3/TRBV12-4; j_call: TRBJ2-7; cdr3_aa: CASSFWGVEQYF
cdr3_length: 15; d_call: TRBD2; v_call: TRBV20-1; j_call: TRBJ2-1; cdr3_aa: CSAREGLAGVREQFF
cdr3_length: 14; d_call: TRBD2; v_call: TRBV7-2; j_call: TRBJ2-5; cdr3_aa: CASSKAGHKETQYF
cdr3_length: 15; d_call: NA; v_call: TRBV28; j_call: TRBJ2-1; cdr3_aa: CASSLERTTYNEQFF
cdr3_length: 13; d_call: NA; v_call: TRBV5-1; j_call: TRBJ2-1; cdr3_aa: CASSYTTTAEQFF
cdr3_length: 14; d_call: TRBD1; v_call: TRBV4-1; j_call: TRBJ1-2; cdr3_aa: CASSPQGVGYGYTF
cdr3_length: 14; d_call: TRBD1; v_call: TRBV5-1; j_call: TRBJ1-4; cdr3_aa: CASSLGQGNEKLFF
cdr3_length: 11; d_call: NA; v_call: TRBV12-3/TRBV12-4; j_call: TRBJ2-2; cdr3_aa: CASSSIGELFF
cdr3_length: 16; d_call: TRBD2; v_call: TRBV10-3; j_call: TRBJ2-1; cdr3_aa: CAISESVLAGSSEQFF
cdr3_length: 14; d_call: TRBD1; v_call: TRBV6-2/TRBV6-3; j_call: TRBJ2-3; cdr3_aa: CASKETGTPDTQYF
cdr3_length: 13; d_call: NA; v_call: TRBV18; j_call: TRBJ2-1; cdr3_aa: CASTLPSYNEQFF
cdr3_length: 19; d_call: TRBD2; v_call: TRBV6-2/TRBV6-3; j_call: TRBJ2-6; cdr3_aa: CASSYHGTSFSPGANVLTF
cdr3_length: 17; d_call: TRBD2; v_call: TRBV4-3; j_call: TRBJ2-1; cdr3_aa: CASSHALGLAAYNEQFF
cdr3_length: 14; d_call: TRBD2; v_call: TRBV30; j_call: TRBJ2-1; cdr3_aa: CAWSSSGTYNEQFF
cdr3_length: 16; d_call: TRBD1; v_call: TRBV5-6; j_call: TRBJ2-7; cdr3_aa: CASSRDRGRSAYEQYF
cdr3_length: 14; d_call: TRBD1; v_call: TRBV19; j_call: TRBJ2-7; cdr3_aa: CASSPQTGTYEQYF
cdr3_length: 14; d_call: TRBD2; v_call: TRBV30; j_call: TRBJ2-1; cdr3_aa: CAWSSSSGRPQQFF
cdr3_length: 15; d_call: NA; v_call: TRBV3-1; j_call: TRBJ1-4; cdr3_aa: CASSPSGASREKLFF
cdr3_length: 13; d_call: NA; v_call: TRBV10-3; j_call: TRBJ2-7; cdr3_aa: CAISADTYYEQYF
cdr3_length: 17; d_call: NA; v_call: TRBV10-3; j_call: TRBJ2-5; cdr3_aa: CAISPSSEGVLQETQYF
cdr3_length: 19; d_call: TRBD2; v_call: TRBV6-5; j_call: TRBJ2-7; cdr3_aa: CASSYHSGGVRPDRREQYF
cdr3_length: 13; d_call: NA; v_call: TRBV10-3; j_call: TRBJ2-7; cdr3_aa: CATQGPPDYEQYF
cdr3_length: 13; d_call: TRBD2; v_call: TRBV7-2; j_call: TRBJ2-7; cdr3_aa: CASRLAGVDEQYF
cdr3_length: 16; d_call: TRBD1; v_call: TRBV7-2; j_call: TRBJ1-4; cdr3_aa: CASSVRPGQRNEKLFF
cdr3_length: 10; d_call: NA; v_call: TRBV20-1; j_call: TRBJ2-5; cdr3_aa: CSEGVETQYF
cdr3_length: 15; d_call: NA; v_call: TRBV5-1; j_call: TRBJ1-2; cdr3_aa: CASSWAGGRSYGYTF
cdr3_length: 18; d_call: NA; v_call: TRBV7-2; j_call: TRBJ2-1; cdr3_aa: CASSGGTSDFQSYNEQFF
cdr3_length: 11; d_call: NA; v_call: TRBV20-1; j_call: TRBJ1-4; cdr3_aa: CSAARDEKLFF
cdr3_length: 16; d_call: TRBD1; v_call: TRBV28; j_call: TRBJ2-4; cdr3_aa: CASSSPTGTALDIQYF
cdr3_length: 16; d_call: TRBD2; v_call: TRBV7-2; j_call: TRBJ2-7; cdr3_aa: CASSLTNRDYPYEQYF
cdr3_length: 15; d_call: TRBD2; v_call: TRBV7-2; j_call: TRBJ2-7; cdr3_aa: CASSLAPSGSHEQYF
cdr3_length: 17; d_call: TRBD2; v_call: TRBV7-8; j_call: TRBJ2-2; cdr3_aa: CASSPTGTSGRAGELFF
cdr3_length: 15; d_call: TRBD2; v_call: TRBV5-1; j_call: TRBJ2-5; cdr3_aa: CASSALAPTIQTQYF
cdr3_length: 14; d_call: NA; v_call: TRBV7-2; j_call: TRBJ1-1; cdr3_aa: CASSPLYGNTEAFF
cdr3_length: 12; d_call: TRBD1; v_call: TRBV30; j_call: TRBJ2-7; cdr3_aa: CALPGQGVEQYF
cdr3_length: 11; d_call: TRBD1; v_call: TRBV28; j_call: TRBJ2-7; cdr3_aa: CFSGTVYEQYF
cdr3_length: 15; d_call: NA; v_call: TRBV20-1; j_call: TRBJ2-7; cdr3_aa: CSARDSGLANYEQYF
cdr3_length: 12; d_call: NA; v_call: TRBV12-3/TRBV12-4; j_call: TRBJ2-1; cdr3_aa: CASSIGNNEQFF